The 18 T cell receptor beta chains below all came from one sample that was sequenced in a study of CD8+ T cells in alopecia areata (dated by TCRdb to the late 2010s). The method was the immunoSEQ multiplex PCR assay. RNA was extracted from all samples and reverse transcribed into cDNA as template for TCR sequencing. The immuneACCESS repertoire file appears here via TCRdb, limited to in-frame rearrangements. These files lack a portion of the clones; in checked studies, under half of the deficit traces to unresolved V genes, and the cause of the others is not known. The sample yields 200,000 or so clones; more than 45% were counted once. The ten largest account for about 5.1% of the sample. The sample's time point label is to be understood as: around 26 weeks on oral tofacitinib. In light of the paper, this sample's treatment or condition label describes: oral pan-JAK inhibitor, 5-10 mg twice daily.

The sample in question was CD4+ T cells sorted from blood, obtained at week 24, from a patient treated with tofacitinib. These receptor sequences come from a human donor with alopecia areata.

The chain carries TRBV15 and TRBJ2-2; possibly TRBD1 for D (5 bases). CDR1 and CDR2 from the germline V gene are LNHNV and YYDKDF (reference sequence). There are 16 residues in the CDR3. V was pared by 1 base and J by 1 base, with 10 bases between. CDR3 loop: CATSRVRTRNTGELFF. CDR3 nucleotides: TGTGCCACCAGCAGAGTTCGGACAAGGAACACCGGGGAGCTGTTTTTT. The entire variable domain, with the rest obtained from reference TRBV15 and TRBJ2-2, is as follows: DAMVIQNPRYQVTQFGKPVTLSCSQTLNHNVMYWYQQKSSQAPKLLFHYYDKDFNNEADTPDNFQSRRPNTSFCFLDIRSPGLGDTAMYLCATSRVRTRNTGELFFGEGSRLTVL.

The chain links TRBV10-2 to TRBJ2-5; 8 nucleotides line up with TRBD1. The CDR3 loop spans 12 amino acids. The J segment lost 3 bases and the V segment lost 6 bases, leaving 0 bases of the junction unmatched. Germline V CDR1 and CDR2: WSHSY, SAAADI. CDR3 coding DNA: TGCGCCAGCAGACAGGGGGAAGAGACCCAGTACTTC. This gives the protein CASRQGEETQYF.

In DNA, the CDR3 is TGCGCCAGCAGCTCAAAAACTAACAATGAGCAGTTCTTC. Translating it yields CASSSKTNNEQFF. J is TRBJ2-1 and V is TRBV4-3; unclear D gene. The CDR3 contains 13 residues. Germline-derived CDR1 and CDR2 are LGHNA and YSLEER. The ends were cut back, 5 bases at V and 5 bases at J, with 10 bases in the middle.

This chain links TRBV5-4 with TRBJ2-1; D is ambiguous. Germline V lookup: CDR1 SGHNT, CDR2 YYREEE (reference sequence). This CDR3 is built from 14 residues. V lost 0 bases and J lost 2, with 6 bases in between. Here the CDR3 reads CASSLERTYNEQFF. CDR3 bases: TGTGCCAGCAGCTTGGAGAGGACCTACAATGAGCAGTTCTTC.

This rearrangement joins TRBV9 to TRBJ1-1; D unclear. CDR3 length: 16 residues. Trimming pared 4 bases from V and 0 bases from J, leaving 16 bases between. Germline V gene lookup returns CDR1 SGDLS and CDR2 YYNGEE. The DNA for the CDR3 is TGTGCCAGCAGCCCCCGCACGGGTTTAATGAACACTGAAGCTTTCTTT. Residues: CASSPRTGLMNTEAFF. Drawing the rest from reference TRBV9 and TRBJ1-1, the complete variable domain is DSGVTQTPKHLITATGQRVTLRCSPRSGDLSVYWYQQSLDQGLQFLIQYYNGEERAKGNILERFSAQQFPDLHSELNLSSLELGDSALYFCASSPRTGLMNTEAFFGQGTRLTVV.

The chain recombines TRBV27 with TRBJ2-7; possible D gene TRBD2, 5 bases. Germline V CDR1 and CDR2: MNHEY, SMNVEV (reference sequence). V was cut by 2 bases and J by 1 base, with 12 bases left in between. CDR3 length: 15 amino acids. The CDR3, as DNA: TGTGCCAGCAGTTTAGGAATGGGGAGATCCTACGAGCAGTACTTC. Protein sequence: CASSLGMGRSYEQYF.

The V and J genes are TRBV7-2 and TRBJ2-7; no firm D call. V was clipped by 2 bases and J by 2 bases, with 7 bases between them. The CDR3 covers 13 residues. Germline V gives CDR1 SGHTA, CDR2 FQGNSA. The CDR3 DNA is TGTGCCAGCAGCTTAAACAGTCCCTACGAGCAGTACTTC. Encoded protein: CASSLNSPYEQYF.

This clone has only a few counts. The CDR3 reads CASSLGTANTEAFF. For the CDR3, the DNA is TGTGCCAGCAGCCTCGGGACGGCTAACACTGAAGCTTTCTTT. The chain uses TRBV7-3 and TRBJ1-1; tentatively, D is TRBD1 (5 bases). The CDR3 spans 14 residues. Germline V gene lookup returns CDR1 SGHTA and CDR2 FQGTGA. V gave up 5 bases and J gave up 2 bases, with 12 bases separating them. The variable domain in full, completed from reference TRBV7-3 and TRBJ1-1, reads GAGVSQTPSNKVTEKGKYVELRCDPISGHTALYWYRQSLGQGPEFLIYFQGTGAADDSGLPNDRFFAVRPEGSVSTLKIQRTERGDSAVYLCASSLGTANTEAFFGQGTRLTVV.

This chain joins TRBV6-1 and TRBJ2-2; D might be TRBD1 or TRBD2, each matching 6 bases. The V and J ends lost 0 bases and 5 bases respectively, with 13 bases between them. Germline V lookup: CDR1 MNHNS, CDR2 SASEGT. This CDR3 region has 16 residues. The CDR3 reads CASSEAWGARTGELFF. Here the CDR3 DNA reads TGTGCCAGCAGTGAAGCATGGGGGGCGAGAACCGGGGAGCTGTTTTTT.

This clone was observed many times. This chain connects TRBV27 to TRBJ1-2; D perhaps matches TRBD1 (6 bases). CDR3 length equals 15 residues. The V gene lost 5 bases and the J gene lost 3 bases, with 16 bases spanning the gap. Looked up from germline, CDR1 is MNHEY and CDR2 is SMNVEV (reference sequence). The CDR3 nucleotides are TGTGCCAGCAGTCCCACAGGGAACGCCGACTATGGCTACACCTTC. The encoded protein is CASSPTGNADYGYTF.

This chain's CDR3 is CSVEVLLSDSRMYQETQYF. The DNA of the CDR3 is TGCAGCGTTGAAGTCTTACTCTCGGACTCTAGAATGTACCAAGAGACCCAGTACTTC. The chain joins TRBV29-1 to TRBJ2-5, with a possible D match to TRBD2 (5 bases). In germline, CDR1 is SQVTM, CDR2 ANQGSEA. The CDR3 is made up of 19 amino acids. Deletions cut 1 base from V and 0 bases from J, with 24 bases between.

The chain links TRBV7-9 to TRBJ2-2; TRBD2 might be the D (5 bases). V was clipped by 1 base and J by 4 bases, with 13 bases between them. The CDR3 has 16 amino acids. Germline values: CDR1 SEHNR, CDR2 FQNEAQ (reference sequence). In DNA form, the CDR3 reads TGTGCCAGCAGCTTAGTTAGCGTGGGTACCACCGGGGAGCTGTTTTTT. Its protein is CASSLVSVGTTGELFF.

V and J are TRBV5-1 and TRBJ1-5; possible D gene TRBD1, 6 bases. Between the trimmed V and J ends, which lost 4 bases and 7 bases, there was a span of 12 bases. Germline CDR1 reads SGHRS; CDR2 reads YFSETQ. This CDR3 spans 13 amino acids. For the CDR3, the DNA is TGCGCCAGCAGCCCCGGGGGGGCCCAGCCCCAGCATTTT. Translating it yields CASSPGGAQPQHF.

The chain links TRBV6-5 to TRBJ1-3; D not certain. Germline lookup yields CDR1 MNHEY and CDR2 SVGAGI. The CDR3 runs to 13 residues. Trimming left V 8 bases short and J 0 bases short, with 8 bases between. In DNA, the CDR3 is TGTGCCAGCGGCGAAAACTCTGGAAACACCATATATTTT. It codes for CASGENSGNTIYF.

The chain uses TRBV30 and TRBJ1-2; TRBD1 might be the D (5 bases). The germline V gene has CDR1 GTSNPN and CDR2 SVGIG (reference sequence). The CDR3 totals 20 residues. Trimming took 0 bases from V and 6 from J, leaving 32 bases between them. The CDR3 sequence: CAWSVERFPRDEAGADGYTF. Here the CDR3 DNA reads TGTGCCTGGAGTGTAGAGCGTTTTCCCCGGGACGAGGCTGGGGCGGATGGCTACACCTTC.

The rearrangement uses TRBV7-9 and TRBJ2-1; D gene uncertain. Germline V CDR1 and CDR2: SEHNR, FQNEAQ (reference sequence). This CDR3 spans 14 amino acids. The V and J ends lost 5 bases and 7 bases respectively, with 15 bases between them. CDR3: CASSPSEFRNEQFF. DNA of the CDR3: TGTGCCAGCAGCCCATCGGAATTTCGGAATGAGCAGTTCTTC.

This clone was seen once. The chain joins TRBV9 to TRBJ2-1; TRBD2 matches 10 bases. This CDR3 is built from 18 residues. Losses at the gene ends were 2 bases for V and 3 bases for J; bases not matched to a gene: 11. Germline V gives CDR1 SGDLS, CDR2 YYNGEE. The CDR3 DNA reads TGTGCCAGCAGCGTCGGAGGTAGCGGGAGGATTAGCTACAATGAGCAGTTCTTC. As protein: CASSVGGSGRISYNEQFF.

As to this clone: Other DNA sequences in this sample translate to the same CDR3. V gene TRBV5-1 combines with J gene TRBJ2-5, with 7 bases aligning to TRBD1. Germline CDR1 is SGHRS and CDR2 is YFSETQ. CDR3 size: 13 residues. V was pared by 1 base and J by 5 bases, with 2 bases of the junction left unmatched. DNA of the CDR3: TGCGCCAGCAGCTTGAGAGGGGGCGAGACCCAGTACTTC. Protein sequence: CASSLRGGETQYF.